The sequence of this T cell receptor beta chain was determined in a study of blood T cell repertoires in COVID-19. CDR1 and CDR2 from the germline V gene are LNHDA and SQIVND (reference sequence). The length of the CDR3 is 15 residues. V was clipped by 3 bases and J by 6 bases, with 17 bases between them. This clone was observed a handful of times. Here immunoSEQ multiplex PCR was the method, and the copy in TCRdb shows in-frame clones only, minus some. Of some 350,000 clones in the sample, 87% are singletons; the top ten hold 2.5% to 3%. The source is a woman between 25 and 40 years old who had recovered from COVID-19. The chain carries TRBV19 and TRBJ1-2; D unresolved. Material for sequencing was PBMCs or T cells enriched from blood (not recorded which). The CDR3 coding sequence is TGTGCCAGTAGTATTCGGGTGGAGCAGCTCCATGGCTACACCTTC. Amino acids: CASSIRVEQLHGYTF.